The clone carrying this TCR beta chain has at least ten counts. Building the TCR beta libraries relied on iRepertoire HTBI primers, and CDR3 regions underwent Arm-PCR. Each CDR3 protein gets one entry after TCRdb re-called the multiplex PCR reads with MiXCR. The sample carries around 480,000 distinct CDR3 sequences, roughly 16% recorded once. These data come from a study of regulatory T cells in long-lasting Graves disease. The time point was: newly diagnosed GD, antithyroid drugs for less than 3 months. Extracted PBMC RNA gave rise to the TCR library. An endocrinology department located in Xi'an, China, was where the patients came from. The ends lost 8 bases at V and 0 bases at J; junction bases unmatched: 3. Germline CDR1 MNHNS, CDR2 SASEGT. This CDR3 comprises 13 residues. This same sample was also taken into another study, of T cells in Graves' hyperthyroidism and ophthalmopathy.

V usage is TRBV6-1 and J usage is TRBJ1-1, with TRBD1 identical over 7 bases. This TCR derives from a middle-aged woman with Graves disease. Sequenced material: peripheral blood mononuclear cells (PBMCs), taken at new diagnosis, from a patient treated with antithyroid drugs. CDR3 loop: CASEGQMNTEAFF. CDR3 nucleotide sequence: TGTGCCAGCGAGGGACAGATGAACACTGAAGCTTTCTTT.